The clone carrying this TCR beta chain showed up many times. Its antigen is as yet unknown. Germline-derived CDR1 and CDR2 are SNHLY and FYNNEI. With 7 bases removed from V and 7 bases from J, the gap between germline ends came to 7 bases. The CDR3 spans 10 residues. Profiling of TCR beta VDJ combinations and CDR3 sequences used genomic DNA as template. Each CDR3 protein is one row after TCRdb ran MiXCR on the reads. The data hold tens of thousands of distinct CDR3 sequences, with approximately 46% observed a single time. The source of the sample is a study of CD8+CD57+ T cells in acquired aplastic anemia. On the study more broadly: Mean DNA quantity obtained from sorted CD4+ and CD8+ cells was 3 to 3.5 ug. Study results and limitations: The number of CD8+ CDR3 sequences shared by patients and controls was about 27.

This receptor was identified in a human donor in good health, serving as a control. Sequencing was performed on sorted CD4+, CD8+, or CD8+CD57+ T cells (not recorded which) from PBMCs. J is TRBJ1-1 and V is TRBV2; no clear D. CDR3 DNA: TGTGCCAGCATTCCAGGTGAAGCTTTCTTT. Translation gives CASIPGEAFF. Full variable domain (rest looked up from reference TRBV2 and TRBJ1-1): EPEVTQTPSHQVTQMGQEVILRCVPISNHLYFYWYRQILGQKVEFLVSFYNNEISEKSEIFDDQFSVERPDGSNFTLKIRSTKLEDSAMYFCASIPGEAFFGQGTRLTVV.